A selection of T cell receptor beta chains follows, all from one sample in a study of shared clonotypes between healthy human individuals. Data came from immunoSEQ multiplex PCR; TCRdb stores just in-frame clones and leaves some out. The profile shows around 750,000 clones, around 72% of them singletons. Source material: memory CD4+ T cells sorted from blood. The receptor set was obtained from a young woman in good health. The CDR3 runs from the conserved cysteine through the conserved F or W.

V: TRBV7-9; CDR3: CASSLVVSEAMSDTQYF
V: TRBV18; CDR3: CASSPQRESYTGELFF
V: TRBV11-2; CDR3: CASSRGQSYNEQFF
V: TRBV7-9; CDR3: CASSLVFERATRGYGYTF
V: TRBV5-1; CDR3: CASSPSIGYEQYF
V: TRBV10-2; CDR3: CASRHTSGRGVTQFF
V: TRBV2; CDR3: CASSEWGGSNEKLFF
V: TRBV28; CDR3: CASSAPREFEFF
V: TRBV2; CDR3: CASTKTEENTEAFF
V: TRBV5-1; CDR3: CASSLAFPPDYGYTF
V: TRBV19; CDR3: CASRGLGRNEQFF
V: TRBV28; CDR3: CASSLLSQREEETQYF
V: TRBV5-5; CDR3: CASSPRSLRDSSYEQYF
V: TRBV7-2; CDR3: CASSFGSEYEQYF
V: TRBV5-1; CDR3: CASSPSTATNEKLFF
V: TRBV28; CDR3: CASNPPWGNVYEQYF